Below are 12 T cell receptor beta chains sequenced from a single sample in a study of cytomegalovirus exposure and HLA in healthy donors. 60 Vbeta and 13 Jbeta primers were used in PCR. The assay was immunoSEQ multiplex PCR, and TCRdb's table has in-frame clones only and misses some. The sample consists of around 190,000 clones, roughly 77% of them appearing once. The sequenced sample consisted of PBMCs. The receptors stem from a man aged 25-40 years in good health and CMV-seropositive.

The chain employs TRBV5-4 and TRBJ2-7; 8 bases are shared with TRBD1. The V segment lost 4 bases and the J segment 7 bases; nucleotides outside the gene matches: 10. From germline, CDR1 is SGHNT and CDR2 YYREEE (reference sequence). This CDR3 spans 14 amino acids. The CDR3 reads CASSRQGPLEEQYF. The CDR3 region has the DNA TGTGCCAGCAGCCGACAGGGGCCGCTGGAGGAGCAGTACTTC.

Concerning this clone itself: A much larger clone is a single base away; this may be a read error. This same CDR3 is encoded by further DNA sequences in the sample. The chain carries TRBV7-2 and TRBJ2-7; D uncertain. The germline V and J ends were trimmed by 5 bases and 0 bases, with 5 bases remaining between them. CDR1 is SGHTA and CDR2 is FQGNSA in the germline V gene. The length of the CDR3 is 12 residues. CDR3 bases: TGTGCCAGCAGCCCGAGCTCCTACGAGCAGTACTTC. Translation gives CASSPSSYEQYF.

The chain uses TRBV4-3 and TRBJ2-7, with D unresolved. The CDR3 has 14 residues. Deletions cut 0 bases from V and 0 bases from J, with 6 bases between. Germline loops: CDR1 LGHNA, CDR2 YSLEER. The CDR3 sequence is CASSQDRSSYEQYF. The CDR3 DNA reads TGCGCCAGCAGCCAAGATCGCAGCTCCTACGAGCAGTACTTC.

The rearrangement joins TRBV2 to TRBJ2-1, with 12 bases fitting TRBD2. Germline CDR1 is SNHLY and CDR2 is FYNNEI. V was clipped by 7 bases and J by 8 bases; unmatched bases: 12. The CDR3 extends over 16 amino acids. The CDR3 here is CASKRQTSGSMDEQFF. For the CDR3, the DNA is TGTGCCAGCAAGAGACAGACTAGCGGGAGTATGGATGAGCAGTTCTTC.

The chain combines TRBV7-2 with TRBJ2-3; TRBD2 is a possible D gene (6 bases). Germline-derived CDR1 and CDR2 are SGHTA and FQGNSA. The CDR3 consists of 16 residues. Trimming pared 0 bases from V and 1 base from J, leaving 11 bases between. CDR3 coding DNA: TGTGCCAGCAGCTTAGCCAGCGGAGGGGGCACAGATACGCAGTATTTT. This translates into CASSLASGGGTDTQYF.

The table lists this clone with a few counts. V gene TRBV11-2 combines with J gene TRBJ2-5, with 9 bases that match TRBD1. V shed 1 base, J shed 5 bases, and the junction held 2 bases outside the gene matches. The CDR3 sequence is 14 residues long. Germline V gene data show CDR1 as SGHAT and CDR2 as FQNNGV. DNA of the CDR3: TGTGCCAGCAGCTTAGGACAGGGGGACGAGACCCAGTACTTC. This translates into CASSLGQGDETQYF.

The J gene is TRBJ1-4, the V gene TRBV28; 7 nucleotides align to TRBD1. Germline CDR1 reads MDHEN; CDR2 reads SYDVKM. The CDR3 consists of 15 residues. V trimming: 5 bases; J trimming: 6 bases; junction bases outside the gene matches: 9. CDR3 DNA sequence: TGTGCCAGCAGTGTGACAGGGAAGGCGGATGAAAAACTGTTTTTT. It is translated as CASSVTGKADEKLFF.

The chain carries TRBV7-9 and TRBJ2-5, with 9 bases aligning to TRBD2. Near its end, the DNA agrees better with TRBJ2-7, so the J call may be wrong. CDR1 SEHNR and CDR2 FQNEAQ come from the germline V gene (reference sequence). The CDR3 is made up of 15 amino acids. The CDR3 coding sequence is TGTGCCAGCAGCCCCGGTGCGGGAGGGTCCTACGAGCAGTACTTC. Translating it yields CASSPGAGGSYEQYF.

The genes are TRBV4-3 and TRBJ1-5, with 7 positions matching TRBD1. The V segment lost 4 bases and the J segment 2 bases; nucleotides outside the gene matches: 5. Germline V gene lookup returns CDR1 LGHNA and CDR2 YSLEER. This CDR3 has 15 residues. CDR3 residues: CASSRNTGGNQPQHF. The CDR3, as DNA: TGCGCCAGCAGCCGAAATACAGGGGGCAATCAGCCCCAGCATTTT.

The chain links TRBV5-1 to TRBJ2-5; TRBD2 matches 10 bases. Germline-derived CDR1 and CDR2 are SGHRS and YFSETQ. V gave up 2 bases and J gave up 2 bases; unmatched junction bases: 3. CDR3 length: 15 amino acids. The DNA of the CDR3 is TGCGCCAGCAGCTTTAGCGGGAGGATTCAAGAGACCCAGTACTTC. Its protein is CASSFSGRIQETQYF.

This clone has just a few counts. The chain links TRBV9 to TRBJ2-3, with a weak D call TRBD1 (6 bases). Trimming took 0 bases from V and 0 from J, leaving 11 bases between them. Germline V gene sequence: CDR1 SGDLS, CDR2 YYNGEE. This CDR3 is built from 16 residues. CDR3 DNA: TGTGCCAGCAGCGTAGCTCAGGGGTTTAGCACAGATACGCAGTATTTT. It translates to CASSVAQGFSTDTQYF.

This sequence joins TRBV28 and TRBJ1-5; TRBD1 agrees at 8 bases. CDR1 and CDR2 from the germline V gene are MDHEN and SYDVKM. With V trimmed by 8 bases and J by 2 bases, 8 bases remained unmatched. The length of the CDR3 is 15 residues. The CDR3 coding sequence is TGTGCCAGCGTAGTGGGGGGACAGGGCAATCAGCCCCAGCATTTT. The encoded protein is CASVVGGQGNQPQHF.